The entry below describes one T cell receptor (beta chain). The antigen remains unidentified. Germline assignment: CDR1 MDHEN and CDR2 SYDVKM. The ends were cut back, 7 bases at V and 3 bases at J, with 10 bases in the middle. This CDR3 has 12 residues. The sample originates from a study of cytomegalovirus exposure and HLA in healthy donors. Method: immunoSEQ multiplex PCR; TCRdb's copy keeps in-frame clones and lacks some. The data show roughly 350,000 clones, roughly 90% seen once. It was the approximately 120-subject validation cohort, separate from the roughly 700-subject first cohort, to which the donors belonged. Study outcomes and limitations: Rarity held for most TCR sequences, but there were some public TCRs that occurred in many donors. Cytomegalovirus association was assigned to about 150 TCR beta chains.

The chain is built from TRBV28 and TRBJ2-7; D is possibly TRBD2 (5 bases). This clonotype was sampled from a woman aged 18-29 years in good health and CMV-seronegative. Sequences were obtained from PBMCs. The CDR3 sequence: CASNQAGYEQYF. The CDR3 DNA is TGTGCCAGCAATCAGGCGGGCTACGAGCAGTACTTC.